Sequencing of this TCR beta chain was carried out in a study of shared clonotypes between healthy human individuals. Study-wide results and caveats: Naive subsets tended to show greater estimated richness than memory subsets. Among donors, sharing of clonotypes was expected to be affected by sequencing depth.

Method: immunoSEQ multiplex PCR; TCRdb's copy keeps in-frame clones and lacks some. Of about 2.1 million clones in the sample, about 93% were seen once. With respect to this clone: The antigen is undetermined.

The CDR3 has 14 residues. The V end was cut by 0 bases, the J end by 8 bases, with 14 bases between. In germline, CDR1 is GTSNPN, CDR2 SVGIG (reference sequence). Naive CD8 cells, CD45RO-negative and positively selected for CCR7, excluded terminally differentiated effector memory CD45RA+ cells. Nashville, Tennessee was home to all donors, each a Caucasian adult. The sequence came from a man aged 18 to 30 in good health. Some clones in this sample may be carry-over from other donors' samples. The sequencing input was naive CD8+ T cells from PBMCs. This chain joins TRBV30 and TRBJ2-1; D is unresolved. The CDR3 DNA sequence: TGTGCCTGGAGTGTAAGAAGTAAGTTATATGAGCAGTTCTTC. Protein: CAWSVRSKLYEQFF.